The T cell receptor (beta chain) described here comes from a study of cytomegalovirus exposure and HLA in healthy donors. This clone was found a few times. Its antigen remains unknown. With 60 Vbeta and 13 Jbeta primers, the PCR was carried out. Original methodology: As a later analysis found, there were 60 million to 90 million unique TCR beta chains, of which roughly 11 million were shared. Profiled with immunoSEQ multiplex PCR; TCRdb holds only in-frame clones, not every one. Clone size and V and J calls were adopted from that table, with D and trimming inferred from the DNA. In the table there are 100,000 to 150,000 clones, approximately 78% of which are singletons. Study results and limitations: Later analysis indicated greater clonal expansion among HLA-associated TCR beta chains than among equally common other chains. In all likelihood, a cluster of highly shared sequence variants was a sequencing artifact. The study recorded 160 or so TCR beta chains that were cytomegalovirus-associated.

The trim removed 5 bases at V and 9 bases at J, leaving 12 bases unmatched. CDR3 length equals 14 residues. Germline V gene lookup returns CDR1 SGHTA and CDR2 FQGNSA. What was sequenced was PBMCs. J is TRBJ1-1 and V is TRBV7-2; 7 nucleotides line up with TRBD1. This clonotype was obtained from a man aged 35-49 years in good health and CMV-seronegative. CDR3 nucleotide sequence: TGTGCCAGCAGCGTAACAGGGACAGCGACCCAAGCTTTCTTT. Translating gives CASSVTGTATQAFF.